This T cell receptor (beta chain) appears in the sequencing data of a study of blood T cells in healthy people across ages. Through a sample-barcoded 5' primer and a J-beta primer mix, a second PCR was run for about 6 to 11 cycles. Per sample, CDR3-containing paired-end reads numbered at least 2.5 million. Each CDR3 protein gets one entry after TCRdb re-called the 5' RACE reads with MiXCR. The sample gives 450,000 to 700,000 distinct CDR3 sequences, approximately 25% of which show up once; approximately 17% is in the top ten. Overall study findings and caveats: Among T cells, TCR beta diversity per million cells dropped roughly linearly as age rose. The study found TCR beta diversity correlated strongly with naive T cell percentage.

Isolating PBMCs gave at least 6.5 million of these cells per sample. V was clipped by 8 bases and J by 7 bases, with 17 bases between them. There are 14 residues in the CDR3. Per germline, CDR1 SEHNR and CDR2 FQNEAQ (reference sequence). Regarding this clonotype: Its target is not known.

The chain has TRBV7-9 and TRBJ1-4; D remains unclear. Sequencing was done on a sample of blood. The TCR comes from a woman in her seventies in good health. The CDR3 sequence is CASADGGLPEKLFF. CDR3 sequence (DNA): TGTGCCAGCGCCGACGGAGGGTTGCCTGAAAAACTGTTTTTT.